Included here is one T cell receptor (beta chain) sequence, with context. As yet, its antigen is unknown. TCR alpha and TCR beta cDNA libraries with sample barcodes and UMIs came from 5'RACE using constant-segment primers. TCRdb called the 5' RACE reads again in MiXCR, with one record for every CDR3 protein. The data show about 470,000 distinct CDR3 sequences, about 18% seen once. The V gene end was trimmed by 4 bases and the J gene end by 2 bases; junction bases not matched to a gene: 2. This CDR3 is 13 amino acids long. Germline CDR1 LNHDA, CDR2 SQIVND (reference sequence). The data are from a study of T-cell memory formation after mild COVID-19. Findings and limits, study-wide: The main location of contracting CD4+ clones was CM and EM, and that of contracting CD8+ clones was EMRA.

Specimen: PBMCs or a T cell subset sorted from them (not recorded which). The V call is TRBV19, the J call TRBJ2-7, with 7 nucleotides matching TRBD1. This clonotype was obtained from an adult woman who had mild COVID-19 (a few samples of this study predate the infection). Cell type and time point are not known. CDR3 residues: CASSKQGTYEQYF. As DNA, the CDR3 is TGTGCCAGTAGTAAACAGGGGACCTACGAGCAGTACTTC.